These 28 T cell receptor beta chains were sequenced from one sample in a study of blood T cell repertoires in COVID-19. Using immunoSEQ multiplex PCR, the repertoire was profiled, and TCRdb retains in-frame clones only, with some absent. Counted here are about 270,000 clones, around 88% occurring once; the ten biggest clones make up less than 15%. Sequenced: peripheral blood. These receptors were collected from a woman aged 70-85 years with COVID-19, enrolled during active disease.

The rearrangement joins TRBV6-2 or TRBV6-3 to TRBJ2-1; weak D call: TRBD2 (5 bases). The CDR3 consists of 16 residues. Germline assignment: CDR1 MNHEY and CDR2 SVGEGT. Trimming took off 0 bases at V and 2 bases at J, with 11 bases between the two ends. CDR3 amino acids: CASSYSITSPYNEQFF. The CDR3 bases are TGTGCCAGCAGTTACTCGATAACTAGTCCCTACAATGAGCAGTTCTTC.

The chain uses TRBV4-3 and TRBJ1-1, with D possibly TRBD1 on 6 matching bases. V gave up 3 bases and J gave up 5 bases, with 25 bases separating them. The CDR3 length is 18 residues. Germline assignment: CDR1 LGHNA and CDR2 YSLEER. In nucleotides, the CDR3 is TGCGCCAGCAGCCAGGACCTCCTGGGGGGCCCGGGGGGGACTGAAGCTTTCTTT. Translation: CASSQDLLGGPGGTEAFF.

This sequence joins TRBV4-1 and TRBJ1-2, with a tentative D call TRBD1 (5 bases). CDR1 and CDR2 from the germline V gene are MGHRA and YSYEKL. Deletions cut 4 bases from V and 5 bases from J, with 20 bases between. The CDR3 spans 16 residues. The CDR3 DNA sequence: TGCGCCAGCAGCCCTCGGACAAACGAGGCGATATATGGCTACACCTTC. This gives the protein CASSPRTNEAIYGYTF.

The rearrangement joins TRBV4-3 to TRBJ1-2; maybe TRBD1 (5 bases). Germline loops: CDR1 LGHNA, CDR2 YSLEER. V was trimmed by 0 bases and J by 1 base, leaving 6 bases between them. This CDR3 region has 14 residues. CDR3 in DNA: TGCGCCAGCAGCCAAGATCAGGGTAACTATGGCTACACCTTC. As protein: CASSQDQGNYGYTF.

This clone was recorded once. The chain employs TRBV29-1 and TRBJ2-2; perhaps TRBD1 as D (5 bases). With 6 bases removed from V and 4 bases from J, the gap between germline ends came to 15 bases. Germline V CDR1 and CDR2: SQVTM, ANQGSEA. This CDR3 region has 14 residues. This CDR3 is CSVPRVRSTGELFF. The CDR3 region has the DNA TGCAGCGTCCCCAGGGTGAGGAGCACCGGGGAGCTGTTTTTT.

The chain joins TRBV2 to TRBJ2-7; D possibly corresponds to TRBD2 (5 bases). V dropped 5 bases and J dropped 7 bases, with 12 bases sitting between them. The germline V gene has CDR1 SNHLY and CDR2 FYNNEI. This CDR3 comprises 12 residues. This CDR3 is CASSPSSWEQYF. CDR3 bases: TGTGCCAGCAGTCCTAGCTCCTGGGAGCAGTACTTC.

V and J are TRBV5-6 and TRBJ1-2, with 9 bases identical to TRBD1. Germline V gene lookup returns CDR1 SGHDT and CDR2 YYEEEE. With 0 bases clipped from V and 5 bases from J, the junction kept 14 bases outside the gene matches. This CDR3 has 18 residues. CDR3 sequence (DNA): TGTGCCAGCAGCTTGGTGGCTTCCATCGGGACAGGGAGGTATGGCTACACCTTC. It specifies CASSLVASIGTGRYGYTF.

The V and J genes are TRBV12-3 or TRBV12-4 and TRBJ1-5; a possible D gene is TRBD1 (5 bases). The V end was cut by 2 bases, the J end by 7 bases, with 9 bases between. This CDR3 is built from 13 residues. The CDR3 DNA follows: TGTGCCAGCAGTTTATGGGGGGACCAGCCCCAGCATTTT. Encoded protein: CASSLWGDQPQHF.

The CDR3 nucleotides are TGTGCCTGGAGTACGGGCACAGATACGCAGTATTTT. Protein sequence: CAWSTGTDTQYF. The chain has TRBV30 and TRBJ2-3; no clear D gene. Germline CDR1 reads GTSNPN; CDR2 reads SVGIG (reference sequence). The length of the CDR3 is 12 residues. Deletions cut 2 bases from V and 1 base from J, with 4 bases between.

Details on this clone: In the same sample, other DNA sequences code for this CDR3. The rearrangement links TRBV3-1 (or the pseudogene TRBV3-2) to TRBJ2-5; D not certain. Germline V gene sequence: CDR1 LGHDT, CDR2 YNNKEL (reference sequence). This CDR3 spans 12 amino acids. V was clipped by 0 bases and J by 5 bases, with 4 bases between them. The CDR3 reads CASSQDRETQYF. Here the CDR3 DNA reads TGTGCCAGCAGCCAAGATCGGGAGACCCAGTACTTC.

V and J are TRBV18 and TRBJ1-1; the match to TRBD1 covers 7 bases. Germline values: CDR1 KGHSH, CDR2 LQKENI. V gave up 5 bases and J gave up 0 bases; unmatched junction bases: 9. CDR3 length equals 16 residues. In DNA, the CDR3 is TGTGCCAGCTCATCGGACAGGTTAGTAGTGAACACTGAAGCTTTCTTT. Protein: CASSSDRLVVNTEAFF.

The J gene is TRBJ1-5, the V gene TRBV19; 10 bases fit TRBD1. Germline-derived CDR1 and CDR2 are LNHDA and SQIVND (reference sequence). This CDR3 is 16 amino acids long. Losses at the gene ends were 4 bases for V and 5 bases for J; bases not matched to a gene: 8. CDR3 DNA: TGTGCCAGTAGTACCGCCACGGGACAGGGGCATCAGCCCCAGCATTTT. Amino acids: CASSTATGQGHQPQHF.

V is TRBV28 and J is TRBJ1-6; weak D call: TRBD1 (5 bases). Looked up from germline, CDR1 is MDHEN and CDR2 is SYDVKM. The CDR3 is 15 residues long. V was pared by 6 bases and J by 5 bases, with 14 bases between. The CDR3 loop is CASSPGGINNSPLHF. CDR3 in DNA: TGTGCCAGCAGCCCCGGGGGTATAAATAATTCACCCCTCCACTTT.

The rearrangement uses TRBV9 and TRBJ2-1, with a tentative D call TRBD2 (6 bases). Germline V lookup: CDR1 SGDLS, CDR2 YYNGEE. The CDR3 spans 14 residues. Trimming took 2 bases from V and 4 from J, leaving 10 bases between them. CDR3 in DNA: TGTGCCAGCAGCGTGGGGGGTGATTACAATGAGCAGTTCTTC. Protein product: CASSVGGDYNEQFF.

J is TRBJ2-2 and V is TRBV24-1, with a weak D call TRBD1 (5 bases). Trimming shortened V by 10 bases and J by 1 base, and 6 bases separated the two germline ends. Germline V CDR1 and CDR2: KGHDR, SFDVKD. There are 12 residues in the CDR3. The chain's CDR3 is CATRGNTGELFF. The CDR3 DNA sequence: TGTGCCACAAGGGGGAACACCGGGGAGCTGTTTTTT.

The rearrangement links TRBV3-1 (or the pseudogene TRBV3-2) to TRBJ1-2; D call uncertain. CDR1 is LGHDT, CDR2 YNNKEL, per germline (reference sequence). The germline V and J ends were trimmed by 6 bases and 7 bases, with 18 bases remaining between them. The CDR3 is 14 amino acids. The CDR3 DNA reads TGTGCCAGCAGTCCTCCCGGACCGGCGGGTGGCTACACCTTC. It specifies CASSPPGPAGGYTF.

This CDR3 is CASSSGQGSRNQPQHF. CDR3 DNA: TGCGCCAGCAGCTCGGGACAGGGGTCGCGCAATCAGCCCCAGCATTTT. The chain recombines TRBV4-1 with TRBJ1-5, with TRBD1 identical over 10 bases. The CDR3 consists of 16 residues. V was pared by 5 bases and J by 2 bases, with 6 bases of the junction left unmatched. Germline V gene data show CDR1 as MGHRA and CDR2 as YSYEKL.

The chain carries TRBV6-5 and TRBJ2-7, with D possibly matching TRBD1 (6 bases). V was cut by 1 base and J by 4 bases, with 8 bases left in between. The CDR3 sequence is 13 residues long. CDR1 and CDR2 from the germline V gene are MNHEY and SVGAGI. The CDR3 loop is CASSYLTGYEQYF. The CDR3 region has the DNA TGTGCCAGCAGTTACTTGACAGGATACGAGCAGTACTTC.

There are a few counts of this clone. The chain uses TRBV7-6 and TRBJ1-6; 8 bases map to TRBD1. The CDR3 is 17 amino acids. Germline V gene lookup returns CDR1 SGHVS and CDR2 FNYEAQ. With 5 bases clipped from V and 9 bases from J, the junction kept 15 bases outside the gene matches. The CDR3 sequence is CASSADRASEFGSPLHF. For the CDR3, the DNA is TGTGCCAGCAGCGCGGACAGGGCATCAGAATTTGGTTCACCCCTCCACTTT.

This clone was detected a few times. This rearrangement joins TRBV7-2 to TRBJ1-5; D is ambiguous. This CDR3 spans 13 amino acids. The V gene's germline CDR1 is SGHTA and CDR2 FQGNSA. Trimming pared 1 base from V and 6 bases from J, leaving 7 bases between. CDR3 residues: CASSLGRGQPQHF. The CDR3 bases are TGTGCCAGCAGCTTAGGACGGGGTCAGCCCCAGCATTTT. Combining the CDR3 with reference TRBV7-2 and TRBJ1-5 gives the whole variable domain GAGVSQSPSNKVTEKGKDVELRCDPISGHTALYWYRQSLGQGLEFLIYFQGNSAPDKSGLPSDRFSAERTGGSVSTLTIQRTQQEDSAVYLCASSLGRGQPQHFGDGTRLSIL.

The CDR3 bases are TGTGCCAGTAGCCGCCCCAGGGGTGGCGATACGCAGTATTTT. Protein sequence: CASSRPRGGDTQYF. The V and J genes are TRBV19 and TRBJ2-3; perhaps TRBD1 as D (6 bases). This CDR3 is 14 amino acids long. CDR1 and CDR2 from the germline V gene are LNHDA and SQIVND (reference sequence). V dropped 6 bases and J dropped 6 bases, with 16 bases sitting between them.

The gene calls are TRBV23-1 and TRBJ1-5, with 9 nucleotides matching TRBD1. TRBV23-1 is filed as an ORF, its function uncertain. The length of the CDR3 is 16 residues. V was pared by 4 bases and J by 0 bases, with 4 bases of the junction left unmatched. The CDR3 region has the DNA TGCGCCAGCAGTCCCGGGACAGGGATTAGCAATCAGCCCCAGCATTTT. Its protein is CASSPGTGISNQPQHF.

The chain joins TRBV2 to TRBJ2-5; 10 bases map to TRBD1. J lost 4 bases, V lost 5 bases, and 4 bases had no gene match. CDR3 length: 14 amino acids. Per the germline V gene, CDR1 is SNHLY and CDR2 is FYNNEI. The CDR3: CASSQGQGRETQYF. The DNA for the CDR3 is TGTGCCAGCAGTCAGGGACAGGGGAGAGAGACCCAGTACTTC. Full variable domain (missing parts from reference TRBV2 and TRBJ2-5): EPEVTQTPSHQVTQMGQEVILRCVPISNHLYFYWYRQILGQKVEFLVSFYNNEISEKSEIFDDQFSVERPDGSNFTLKIRSTKLEDSAMYFCASSQGQGRETQYFGPGTRLLVL.

The gene calls are TRBV5-1 and TRBJ2-5; D perhaps matches TRBD1 (5 bases). CDR1 SGHRS and CDR2 YFSETQ come from the germline V gene. Trimming removed 1 base at V and 3 bases at J, with 13 bases between. CDR3 length equals 15 residues. CDR3 nucleotides: TGCGCCAGCAGCTTGACAGGTTTGTCGGAAGAGACCCAGTACTTC. Its translation is CASSLTGLSEETQYF.

The chain recombines TRBV5-1 with TRBJ2-7; D might be TRBD1 (6 bases). Germline V gene data show CDR1 as SGHRS and CDR2 as YFSETQ. The ends were cut back, 0 bases at V and 3 bases at J, with 10 bases in the middle. CDR3 size: 14 residues. The CDR3 DNA reads TGCGCCAGCAGCTTGGCGACAGGTGTCTACGAGCAGTACTTC. It specifies CASSLATGVYEQYF.

The V call is TRBV24-1, the J call TRBJ1-1; maybe TRBD1 (5 bases). Germline V CDR1 and CDR2: KGHDR, SFDVKD. Trimming removed 7 bases at V and 1 base at J, with 9 bases between. The CDR3 is 13 residues long. In DNA, the CDR3 is TGTGCCACCAGCGGCAGGGCGAACACTGAAGCTTTCTTT. Protein sequence: CATSGRANTEAFF.

This chain connects TRBV27 to TRBJ2-7, with 9 bases identical to TRBD1. The V gene's germline CDR1 is MNHEY and CDR2 SMNVEV (reference sequence). This CDR3 region has 12 residues. The junction had 0 bases not matched to a gene; V was cut back by 5 bases and J by 4 bases. The CDR3 sequence: CASSGTGYEQYF. DNA for the CDR3: TGTGCCAGCAGTGGGACAGGGTACGAGCAGTACTTC.

This chain connects TRBV10-3 to TRBJ2-1, with D tentatively TRBD2 (5 bases). Germline loops: CDR1 ENHRY, CDR2 SYGVKD. Trimming removed 2 bases from V and 3 bases from J, with 8 bases in between. The CDR3 is 14 residues long. The CDR3 sequence is CAISELGLYNEQFF. The CDR3 coding sequence is TGTGCCATCAGTGAGCTTGGACTCTACAATGAGCAGTTCTTC.